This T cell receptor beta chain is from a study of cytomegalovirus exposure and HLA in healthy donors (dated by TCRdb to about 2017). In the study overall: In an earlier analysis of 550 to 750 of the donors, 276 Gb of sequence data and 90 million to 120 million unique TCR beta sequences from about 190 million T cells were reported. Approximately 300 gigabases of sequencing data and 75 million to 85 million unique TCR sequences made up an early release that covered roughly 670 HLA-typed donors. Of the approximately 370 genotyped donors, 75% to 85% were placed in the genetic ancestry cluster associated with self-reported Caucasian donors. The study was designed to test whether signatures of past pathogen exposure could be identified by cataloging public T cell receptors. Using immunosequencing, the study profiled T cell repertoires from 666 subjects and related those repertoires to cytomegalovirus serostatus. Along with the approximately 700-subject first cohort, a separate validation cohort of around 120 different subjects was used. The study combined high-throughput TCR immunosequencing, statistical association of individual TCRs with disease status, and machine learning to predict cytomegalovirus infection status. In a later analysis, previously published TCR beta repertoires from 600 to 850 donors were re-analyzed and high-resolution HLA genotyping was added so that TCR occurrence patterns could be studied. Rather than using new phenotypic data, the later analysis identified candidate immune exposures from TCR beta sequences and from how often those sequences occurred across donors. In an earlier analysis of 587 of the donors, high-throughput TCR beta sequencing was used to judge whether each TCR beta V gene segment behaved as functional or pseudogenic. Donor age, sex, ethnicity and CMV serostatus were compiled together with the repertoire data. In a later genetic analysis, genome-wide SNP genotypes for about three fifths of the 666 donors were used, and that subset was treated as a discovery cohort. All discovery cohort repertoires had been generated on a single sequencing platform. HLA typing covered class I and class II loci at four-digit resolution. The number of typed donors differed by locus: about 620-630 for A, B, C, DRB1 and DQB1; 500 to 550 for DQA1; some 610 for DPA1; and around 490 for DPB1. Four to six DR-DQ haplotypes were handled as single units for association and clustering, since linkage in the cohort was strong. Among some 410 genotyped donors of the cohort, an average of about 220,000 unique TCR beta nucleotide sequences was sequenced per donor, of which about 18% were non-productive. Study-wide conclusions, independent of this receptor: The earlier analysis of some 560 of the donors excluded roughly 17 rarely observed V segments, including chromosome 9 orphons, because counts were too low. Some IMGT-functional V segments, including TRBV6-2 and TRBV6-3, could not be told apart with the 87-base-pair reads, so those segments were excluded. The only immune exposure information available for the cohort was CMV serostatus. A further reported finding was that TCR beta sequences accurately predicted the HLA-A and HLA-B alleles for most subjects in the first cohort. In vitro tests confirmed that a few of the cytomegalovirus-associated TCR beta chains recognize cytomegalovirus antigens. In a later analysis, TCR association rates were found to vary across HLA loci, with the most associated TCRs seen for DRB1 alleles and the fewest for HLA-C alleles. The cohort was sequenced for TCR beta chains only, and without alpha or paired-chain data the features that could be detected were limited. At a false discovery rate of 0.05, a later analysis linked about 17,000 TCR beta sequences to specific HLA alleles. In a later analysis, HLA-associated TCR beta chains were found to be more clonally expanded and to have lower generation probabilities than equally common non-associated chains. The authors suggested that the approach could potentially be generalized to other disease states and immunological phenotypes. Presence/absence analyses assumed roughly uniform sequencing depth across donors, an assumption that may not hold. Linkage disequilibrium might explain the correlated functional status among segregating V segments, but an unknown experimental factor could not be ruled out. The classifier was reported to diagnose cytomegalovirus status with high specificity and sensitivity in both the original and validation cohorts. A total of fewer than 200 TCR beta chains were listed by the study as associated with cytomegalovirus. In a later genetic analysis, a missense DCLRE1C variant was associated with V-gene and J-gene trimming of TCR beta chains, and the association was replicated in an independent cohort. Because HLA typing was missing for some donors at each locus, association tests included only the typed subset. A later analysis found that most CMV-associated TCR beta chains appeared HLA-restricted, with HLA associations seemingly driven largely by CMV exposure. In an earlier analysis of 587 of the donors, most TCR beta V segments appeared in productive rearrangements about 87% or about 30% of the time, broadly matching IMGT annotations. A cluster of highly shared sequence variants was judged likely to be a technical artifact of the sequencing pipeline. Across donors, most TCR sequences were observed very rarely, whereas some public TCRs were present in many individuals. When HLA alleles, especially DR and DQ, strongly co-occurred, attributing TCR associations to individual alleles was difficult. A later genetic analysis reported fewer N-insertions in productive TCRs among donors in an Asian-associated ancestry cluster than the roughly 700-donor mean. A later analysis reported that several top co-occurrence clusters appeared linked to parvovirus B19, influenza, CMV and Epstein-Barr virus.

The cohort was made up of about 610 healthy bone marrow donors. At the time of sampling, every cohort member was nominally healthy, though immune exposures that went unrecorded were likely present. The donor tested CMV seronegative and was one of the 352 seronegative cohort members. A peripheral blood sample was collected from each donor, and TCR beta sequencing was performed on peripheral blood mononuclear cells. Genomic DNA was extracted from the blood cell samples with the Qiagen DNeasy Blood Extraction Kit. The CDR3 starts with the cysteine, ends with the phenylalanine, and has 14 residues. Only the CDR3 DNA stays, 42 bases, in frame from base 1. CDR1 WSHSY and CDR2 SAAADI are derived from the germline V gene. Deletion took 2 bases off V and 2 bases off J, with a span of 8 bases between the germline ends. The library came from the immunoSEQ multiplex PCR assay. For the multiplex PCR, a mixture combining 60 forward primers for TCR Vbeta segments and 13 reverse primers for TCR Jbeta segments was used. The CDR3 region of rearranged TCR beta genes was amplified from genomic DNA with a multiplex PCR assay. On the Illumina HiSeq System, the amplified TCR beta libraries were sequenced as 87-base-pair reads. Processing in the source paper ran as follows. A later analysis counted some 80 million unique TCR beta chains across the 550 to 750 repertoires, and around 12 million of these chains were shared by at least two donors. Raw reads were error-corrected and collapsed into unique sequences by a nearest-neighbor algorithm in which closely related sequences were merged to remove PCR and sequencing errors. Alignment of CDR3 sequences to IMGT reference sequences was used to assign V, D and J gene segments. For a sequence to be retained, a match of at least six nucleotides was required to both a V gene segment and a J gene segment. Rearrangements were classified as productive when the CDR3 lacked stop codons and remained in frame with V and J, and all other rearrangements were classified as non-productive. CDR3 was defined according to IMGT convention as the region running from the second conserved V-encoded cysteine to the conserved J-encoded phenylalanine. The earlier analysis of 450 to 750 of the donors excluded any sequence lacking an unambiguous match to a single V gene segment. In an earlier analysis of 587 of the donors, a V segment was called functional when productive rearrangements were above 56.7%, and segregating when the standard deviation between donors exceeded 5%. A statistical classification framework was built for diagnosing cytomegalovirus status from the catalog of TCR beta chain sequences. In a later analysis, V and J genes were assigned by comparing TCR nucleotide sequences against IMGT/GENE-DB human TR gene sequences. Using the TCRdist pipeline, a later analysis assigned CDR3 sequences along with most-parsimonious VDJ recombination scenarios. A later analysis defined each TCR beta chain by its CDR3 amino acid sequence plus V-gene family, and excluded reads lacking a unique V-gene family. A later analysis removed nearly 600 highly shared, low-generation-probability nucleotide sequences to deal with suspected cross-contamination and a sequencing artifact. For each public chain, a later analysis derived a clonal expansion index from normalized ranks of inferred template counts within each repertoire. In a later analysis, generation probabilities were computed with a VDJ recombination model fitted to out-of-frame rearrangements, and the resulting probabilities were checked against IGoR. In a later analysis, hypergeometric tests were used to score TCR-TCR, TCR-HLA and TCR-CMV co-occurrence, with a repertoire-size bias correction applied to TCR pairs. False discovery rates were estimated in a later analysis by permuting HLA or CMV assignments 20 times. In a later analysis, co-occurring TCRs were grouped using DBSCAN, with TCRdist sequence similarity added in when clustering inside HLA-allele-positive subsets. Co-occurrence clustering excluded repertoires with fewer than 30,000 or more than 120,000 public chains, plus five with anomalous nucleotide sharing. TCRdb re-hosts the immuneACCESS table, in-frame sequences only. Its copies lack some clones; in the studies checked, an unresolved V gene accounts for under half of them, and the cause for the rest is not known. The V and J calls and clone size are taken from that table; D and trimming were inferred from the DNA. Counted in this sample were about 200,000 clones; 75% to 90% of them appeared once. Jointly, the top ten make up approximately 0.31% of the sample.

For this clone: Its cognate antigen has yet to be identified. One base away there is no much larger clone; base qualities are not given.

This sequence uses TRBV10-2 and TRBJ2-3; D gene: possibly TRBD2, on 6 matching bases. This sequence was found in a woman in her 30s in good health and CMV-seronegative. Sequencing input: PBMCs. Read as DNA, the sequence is TGCGCCAGCAGTGAGGGGGGGTACACAGATACGCAGTATTTT. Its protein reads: CASSEGGYTDTQYF.